A single sample gave rise to the 32 T cell receptor beta chains below, sequenced in a study of graft-versus-host responses after intestinal transplantation. Their recognized antigens are unknown. The table came from immunoSEQ multiplex PCR; TCRdb's copy has only in-frame clones and leaves some out. The top ten hold 0.65% to 0.85% of the sample, which has more than 85,000 clones, roughly 85% seen once. The specimen was unstimulated CD4+ T cells sorted from spleen or lymph node cells, collected before intestinal transplant. The source is a human donor who received an intestinal transplant.

The chain employs TRBV6-1 and TRBJ2-5, with 9 bases lining up with TRBD2. CDR1 and CDR2 from the germline V gene are MNHNS and SASEGT. The CDR3 spans 17 residues. The junction had 9 bases not matched to a gene; V was cut back by 0 bases and J by 4 bases. The DNA of the CDR3 is TGTGCCAGCAGTGAAGCGGGGACTAGCCTTTACGCAGAGACCCAGTACTTC. This translates into CASSEAGTSLYAETQYF.

The rearrangement uses TRBV18 and TRBJ2-5; TRBD1 agrees at 12 bases. The germline V gene encodes CDR1 KGHSH and CDR2 LQKENI. V lost 3 bases and J lost 4; bases outside the gene matches: 6. There are 16 residues in the CDR3. CDR3 nucleotides: TGTGCCAGCTCACCGGGGACAGGGGGCAGCGGAGAGACCCAGTACTTC. This sequence encodes CASSPGTGGSGETQYF.

The chain is built from TRBV19 and TRBJ2-2, with 9 nucleotides matching TRBD2. The CDR3 runs to 14 residues. Germline CDR1 LNHDA, CDR2 SQIVND (reference sequence). J was trimmed by 7 bases and V by 4 bases; bases with no gene match: 4. The CDR3 sequence is CASSTSGMGGELFF. DNA for the CDR3: TGTGCCAGTAGTACTAGCGGGATGGGCGGGGAGCTGTTTTTT.

J is TRBJ2-2 and V is TRBV15, with 7 bases aligning to TRBD1. Germline CDR1 and CDR2: LNHNV and YYDKDF (reference sequence). This CDR3 is 17 amino acids long. The V and J ends lost 0 bases and 0 bases, in that order; junction bases with no gene match: 4. The CDR3 sequence is CATSRDRGLANTGELFF. The CDR3 DNA reads TGTGCCACCAGCAGAGACAGGGGGTTGGCGAACACCGGGGAGCTGTTTTTT.

The rearrangement joins TRBV6-1 to TRBJ2-5; 8 nucleotides match TRBD2. J lost 3 bases, V lost 0 bases, and 6 bases had no gene match. This CDR3 contains 16 residues. CDR1 is MNHNS and CDR2 is SASEGT in the germline V gene. CDR3 DNA: TGTGCCAGCAGTGAAGCGCCTAGCGGGCCTAAAGAGACCCAGTACTTC. Translating it yields CASSEAPSGPKETQYF.

In the case of this clone: The same CDR3 arises from other DNA sequences in this sample as well. This chain connects TRBV5-1 to TRBJ2-1; unclear D gene. Deletions cut 0 bases from V and 3 bases from J, with 4 bases between. CDR3 length: 13 residues. The germline V gene has CDR1 SGHRS and CDR2 YFSETQ. In nucleotides, the CDR3 is TGCGCCAGCAGCTTGGCGAGCTACAATGAGCAGTTCTTC. This translates into CASSLASYNEQFF.

V and J are TRBV28 and TRBJ2-7; 13 nucleotides match TRBD2. This CDR3 spans 14 amino acids. V trimming: 9 bases; J trimming: 7 bases; junction bases outside the gene matches: 9. CDR1 is MDHEN and CDR2 is SYDVKM in the germline V gene. The CDR3 region is CASKGLAGVFEQYF. CDR3 in DNA: TGTGCCAGTAAAGGACTAGCGGGAGTGTTTGAGCAGTACTTC.

A single count supports this clone. This sequence joins TRBV18 and TRBJ2-7; TRBD2 aligns across 7 bases. The CDR3 consists of 14 residues. Germline V gene sequence: CDR1 KGHSH, CDR2 LQKENI. J gave up 0 bases and V 1 base, and 0 bases lay outside the gene matches. As DNA, the CDR3 is TGTGCCAGCTCACCACGCGGGAGCTCCTACGAGCAGTACTTC. Its protein product is CASSPRGSSYEQYF. The whole variable domain, filled in from reference TRBV18 and TRBJ2-7, reads NAGVMQNPRHLVRRRGQEARLRCSPMKGHSHVYWYRQLPEEGLKFMVYLQKENIIDESGMPKERFSAEFPKEGPSILRIQQVVRGDSAAYFCASSPRGSSYEQYFGPGTRLTVT.

The chain is built from TRBV11-2 and TRBJ2-7, with 13 bases lining up with TRBD2. The CDR3 runs to 14 residues. Per germline, CDR1 SGHAT and CDR2 FQNNGV. V was pared by 5 bases and J by 2 bases, with 0 bases of the junction left unmatched. The CDR3 DNA reads as TGTGCCAGCAGCGGGACTAGCGGGGCCTACGAGCAGTACTTC. This encodes CASSGTSGAYEQYF.

The CDR3 sequence: CASSISGSNQPQHF. The CDR3 nucleotides are TGTGCCAGCAGTATATCGGGGAGCAATCAGCCCCAGCATTTT. The chain has TRBV6-6 and TRBJ1-5; no definite D call. This CDR3 contains 14 residues. Germline V gives CDR1 MNHNY, CDR2 SVGAGI (reference sequence). V was trimmed by 5 bases and J by 1 base, leaving 9 bases between them.

The J gene is TRBJ2-5, the V gene TRBV7-2; 9 positions agree with TRBD1. CDR3 length: 14 amino acids. Germline CDR1 reads SGHTA; CDR2 reads FQGNSA. V gave up 7 bases and J gave up 3 bases; unmatched junction bases: 6. The DNA of the CDR3 is TGTGCCAGCATCCAGGACAGGGGCAAAGAGACCCAGTACTTC. This sequence encodes CASIQDRGKETQYF.

This clone was found a few times. This sequence joins TRBV5-6 and TRBJ1-1; a weak D match, TRBD1 (5 bases). Trimming pared 0 bases from V and 9 bases from J, leaving 12 bases between. Germline V CDR1 and CDR2: SGHDT, YYEEEE. The CDR3 runs 13 residues. The CDR3 sequence: CASSLVTGTKAFF. The CDR3 nucleotides are TGTGCCAGCAGCTTGGTTACCGGGACTAAAGCTTTCTTT.

The CDR3 sequence: CAIGTGTIKETQYF. The CDR3 coding sequence is TGTGCCATCGGGACCGGGACTATAAAAGAGACCCAGTACTTC. The V and J genes are TRBV10-3 and TRBJ2-5; 7 bases map to TRBD2. V trimming: 8 bases; J trimming: 3 bases; junction bases outside the gene matches: 9. Germline V gene lookup returns CDR1 ENHRY and CDR2 SYGVKD. This CDR3 has 14 residues.

The chain carries TRBV10-3 and TRBJ2-7; tentative D call: TRBD1 (6 bases). Trimming pared 7 bases from V and 5 bases from J, leaving 12 bases between. Germline lookup yields CDR1 ENHRY and CDR2 SYGVKD. This CDR3 has 12 residues. CDR3 loop: CAITPGTNEQYF. The CDR3 nucleotides are TGTGCCATCACCCCCGGGACAAACGAGCAGTACTTC.

J is TRBJ2-7 and V is TRBV5-5; 9 bases are a match to TRBD2. Germline values: CDR1 SGHKS, CDR2 YYEKEE (reference sequence). This CDR3 spans 15 amino acids. The V gene end was trimmed by 4 bases and the J gene end by 2 bases; junction bases not matched to a gene: 7. The DNA for the CDR3 is TGTGCCAGCAGCCCGCGGGGGGGGACTACCTACGAGCAGTACTTC. Protein: CASSPRGGTTYEQYF.

This chain joins TRBV18 and TRBJ1-4; no clear D gene. Trimming took 3 bases from V and 7 from J, leaving 6 bases between them. CDR1 is KGHSH, CDR2 LQKENI, per germline. The CDR3 contains 12 residues. The CDR3 is CASSPPGEKLFF. DNA of the CDR3: TGTGCCAGCTCACCCCCGGGTGAAAAACTGTTTTTT.

The chain is built from TRBV7-2 and TRBJ2-7, with TRBD2 matching 15 bases. Germline V gene sequence: CDR1 SGHTA, CDR2 FQGNSA. V shed 5 bases, J shed 1 base, and the junction held 9 bases outside the gene matches. This CDR3 is 18 amino acids long. The CDR3 sequence: CASSPVPGLAGGSYEQYF. The CDR3 coding sequence is TGTGCCAGCAGCCCTGTTCCGGGACTAGCGGGAGGATCCTACGAGCAGTACTTC.

The chain employs TRBV7-7 and TRBJ2-5; 7 positions match TRBD2. The germline V gene has CDR1 SSHAT and CDR2 FNYEAQ (reference sequence). Trimming removed 5 bases from V and 0 bases from J; junction bases left unmatched: 3. The length of the CDR3 is 14 residues. CDR3 nucleotides: TGTGCCAGCAGCGCCGGGACTAACCAAGAGACCCAGTACTTC. It codes for CASSAGTNQETQYF.

The chain recombines TRBV28 with TRBJ2-6; D is perhaps TRBD1 (5 bases). CDR1 and CDR2 (germline): MDHEN, SYDVKM. V was clipped by 6 bases and J by 0 bases, with 6 bases between them. The CDR3 loop spans 14 amino acids. The CDR3 DNA reads as TGTGCCAGCAGAGACAGCTCTGGGGCCAACGTCCTGACTTTC. Amino acid sequence: CASRDSSGANVLTF. The whole variable domain, filled in from reference TRBV28 and TRBJ2-6, reads DVKVTQSSRYLVKRTGEKVFLECVQDMDHENMFWYRQDPGLGLRLIYFSYDVKMKEKGDIPEGYSVSREKKERFSLILESASTNQTSMYLCASRDSSGANVLTFGAGSRLTVL.

CDR3: CASSLGGGLYEQYF. The CDR3 DNA sequence: TGTGCCAGCAGCTTGGGCGGGGGCCTCTACGAGCAGTACTTC. The chain employs TRBV5-4 and TRBJ2-5; maybe TRBD2 (7 bases). The J call may not be correct, given that the DNA end is closer to TRBJ2-7. CDR3 size: 14 residues. Per germline, CDR1 SGHNT and CDR2 YYREEE (reference sequence).

The chain joins TRBV5-1 to TRBJ2-1, with D possibly matching TRBD1 (6 bases). Germline V gene data show CDR1 as SGHRS and CDR2 as YFSETQ. V was shortened by 7 bases and J by 0 bases, with 20 bases between the two germline ends. The CDR3 contains 17 residues. CDR3 DNA sequence: TGCGCCAGCGGAACGGGACAAGGGCATACCTCCTACAATGAGCAGTTCTTC. It yields the protein CASGTGQGHTSYNEQFF.

The chain has TRBV21-1 and TRBJ2-7; TRBD2 is taken as the D call from the table, unchecked against the DNA. TRBV21-1 is assigned pseudogene status. The CDR3 sequence is 8 residues long. CDR3: CASSTGNF. The CDR3 coding sequence is TGTGCCAGCAGCACCGGGAACTTC.

The chain uses TRBV5-1 and TRBJ1-2; 7 bases align to TRBD1. The germline V gene has CDR1 SGHRS and CDR2 YFSETQ. The CDR3 totals 14 residues. Unmatched junction bases numbered 5, after V lost 4 bases and J lost 2 bases. CDR3 in DNA: TGCGCCAGCAGCCCCGGGACAGAGAACTATGGCTACACCTTC. Translating it yields CASSPGTENYGYTF.

V and J are TRBV7-5 and TRBJ2-1; TRBD1, the table's D call, was not compared with the DNA. TRBV7-5 is marked as a pseudogene. CDR3 length: 13 amino acids. CDR3 sequence: CARKRQGYNEQFF. DNA of the CDR3: TGTGCCAGGAAAAGACAGGGCTACAATGAGCAGTTCTTC.

CDR3 in amino acids: CASIGATIPETQYF. The CDR3, as DNA: TGTGCCAGCATAGGGGCGACGATTCCGGAGACCCAGTACTTC. The rearrangement joins TRBV28 to TRBJ2-5; the D gene is possibly TRBD1 (5 bases). In germline, CDR1 is MDHEN, CDR2 SYDVKM. V gave up 7 bases and J gave up 5 bases, with 17 bases separating them. This CDR3 comprises 14 residues.

The chain couples TRBV2 to TRBJ1-1; the D gene is possibly TRBD1 (5 bases). The CDR3 covers 15 residues. Trimming cost V 7 bases and J 4 bases, with 19 bases left between them. Germline V gene sequence: CDR1 SNHLY, CDR2 FYNNEI. CDR3 sequence (DNA): TGTGCCAGCACTTTGTTACGGGGGGATGGCACTGAAGCTTTCTTT. This gives the protein CASTLLRGDGTEAFF.

This rearrangement joins TRBV5-1 to TRBJ2-5, with a weak D call TRBD2 (6 bases). The CDR3 extends over 14 amino acids. Trimming shortened V by 0 bases and J by 5 bases, and 11 bases separated the two germline ends. Per germline, CDR1 SGHRS and CDR2 YFSETQ. In DNA, the CDR3 is TGCGCCAGCAGCTTGGTGGGAGGAAGGGAGACCCAGTACTTC. It specifies CASSLVGGRETQYF.

Details on this clone: Distinct nucleotide sequences in the sample also encode this CDR3. V is TRBV9 and J is TRBJ2-3, with TRBD2 matching 7 bases. The CDR3 totals 13 residues. J lost 4 bases, V lost 2 bases, and 1 base had no gene match. Looked up from germline, CDR1 is SGDLS and CDR2 is YYNGEE. The CDR3 loop is CASSVGRSDTQYF. The CDR3 coding sequence is TGTGCCAGCAGCGTCGGGAGGTCAGATACGCAGTATTTT.

The rearrangement links TRBV6-5 to TRBJ2-7; tentative D call: TRBD2 (5 bases). The CDR3 spans 15 residues. Trimming shortened V by 6 bases and J by 2 bases, and 17 bases separated the two germline ends. The V gene's germline CDR1 is MNHEY and CDR2 SVGAGI. The CDR3 loop reads CASRFREGAPYEQYF. Written as DNA, the CDR3 is TGTGCCAGCAGGTTTCGAGAGGGAGCTCCCTACGAGCAGTACTTC.

The chain has TRBV5-5 and TRBJ1-1; 10 nucleotides align to TRBD1. Trimming at V came to 4 bases and at J to 7 bases, leaving 13 bases not matched to a gene. Germline V lookup: CDR1 SGHKS, CDR2 YYEKEE (reference sequence). The CDR3 spans 16 residues. The CDR3 DNA is TGTGCCAGCAGCCCCCGCACCGGGACAGGGGCCGTTGAAGCTTTCTTT. Translating it yields CASSPRTGTGAVEAFF.

The chain couples TRBV2 to TRBJ2-7, with 8 bases that match TRBD2. The CDR3 loop spans 15 amino acids. Germline V lookup: CDR1 SNHLY, CDR2 FYNNEI. Germline trimming cut 6 bases from V and 4 bases from J; bases unmatched to any gene: 11. The CDR3 DNA reads TGTGCCAGCAGGATACAGTTAATAGCGGGATACGAGCAGTACTTC. Translation gives CASRIQLIAGYEQYF.

In its sample, this clone was seen a few times. V gene TRBV6-1 combines with J gene TRBJ1-5; D is unresolved. V lost 4 bases to trimming and J lost 3 bases, with 7 bases between them. The CDR3 runs to 13 residues. Germline CDR1 reads MNHNS; CDR2 reads SASEGT. The CDR3 DNA reads TGTGCCAGCAGTGCGCAGGACAATCAGCCCCAGCATTTT. Its translation: CASSAQDNQPQHF.